A single sample is the source of the 8 T cell receptor beta chains below, sequenced in a study of blood T cell repertoires in COVID-19 (dated by TCRdb to the early 2020s). Receptor amplification or capture employed the immunoSEQ multiplex PCR assay. The table was pulled from immuneACCESS by TCRdb, which kept in-frame rearrangements only. Such tables lose some clones; where checked, under half of the loss comes from unresolved V genes, and the rest has no known cause. The sample table lists around 93,000 clones, over 70% of them with a count of one. The ten largest clones add up to over 3.5% of the sample. Specimen: peripheral blood. Receptors originate from a man aged 55 to 70 with acute or convalescent COVID-19.

The gene calls are TRBV24-1 and TRBJ1-2; D gene uncertain. The ends were cut back, 2 bases at V and 5 bases at J, with 5 bases in the middle. Germline V gives CDR1 KGHDR, CDR2 SFDVKD. The CDR3 runs 12 residues. CDR3 region: CATSDYSYGYTF. CDR3 coding DNA: TGTGCCACCAGTGATTATTCATATGGCTACACCTTC.

Concerning this clone itself: Other nucleotide sequences in the sample specify the same CDR3. The gene calls are TRBV9 and TRBJ2-1, with 7 bases lining up with TRBD2. Germline V CDR1 and CDR2: SGDLS, YYNGEE. The CDR3 consists of 16 residues. V shed 0 bases and J 3 bases; nucleotides not matched to a gene: 6. The CDR3 bases are TGTGCCAGCAGCGTAGGTCTAGCGGCAAGCTACAATGAGCAGTTCTTC. This gives the protein CASSVGLAASYNEQFF.

V usage is TRBV5-6 and J usage is TRBJ1-2; D gene unclear. The CDR3 totals 15 residues. Deletions cut 10 bases from V and 0 bases from J, with 19 bases between. Germline loops: CDR1 SGHDT, CDR2 YYEEEE. The CDR3, as DNA: TGTGCCTCGCGGCCCGTCCCATCAGCTAACTATGGCTACACCTTC. This encodes CASRPVPSANYGYTF.

This clone was seen a single time. The J gene is TRBJ1-2, the V gene TRBV5-1; tentative D call: TRBD1 (5 bases). V was pared by 3 bases and J by 8 bases, with 14 bases between. The V gene's germline CDR1 is SGHRS and CDR2 YFSETQ. This CDR3 region has 13 residues. CDR3 in amino acids: CASSYGTDLGYTF. The CDR3, as DNA: TGCGCCAGCAGCTATGGGACTGATCTGGGCTACACCTTC.

The chain has TRBV4-3 and TRBJ1-2; the match to TRBD1 covers 9 bases. The length of the CDR3 is 16 residues. Germline V gene sequence: CDR1 LGHNA, CDR2 YSLEER. The V and J ends lost 3 bases and 2 bases, in that order; junction bases with no gene match: 7. CDR3 protein: CASSQAGQGSNYGYTF. CDR3 nucleotide sequence: TGCGCCAGCAGCCAGGCCGGACAGGGGAGCAACTATGGCTACACCTTC.

The chain couples TRBV6-1 to TRBJ2-1; perhaps TRBD2 as D (6 bases). The germline V gene encodes CDR1 MNHNS and CDR2 SASEGT. Trimming took off 2 bases at V and 3 bases at J, with 14 bases between the two ends. The CDR3 has 16 amino acids. CDR3 amino acids: CASSEIGGIRYNEQFF. The CDR3 nucleotides read TGTGCCAGCAGTGAAATCGGCGGGATACGCTACAATGAGCAGTTCTTC.

The sample holds a few counts of this clone. V and J are TRBV11-3 and TRBJ2-3, with 10 bases fitting TRBD2. Germline V gene sequence: CDR1 SGHNT, CDR2 YENEEA. The V gene end was trimmed by 5 bases and the J gene end by 6 bases; junction bases not matched to a gene: 14. CDR3 size: 17 residues. Here the CDR3 reads CASSPPLAGERSDTQYF. The CDR3 nucleotides read TGTGCCAGCAGCCCCCCCCTAGCGGGAGAGAGGTCGGATACGCAGTATTTT.

The chain combines TRBV5-1 with TRBJ2-3, with D maybe TRBD1 (5 bases). The CDR3 is 17 residues long. The V gene's germline CDR1 is SGHRS and CDR2 YFSETQ. The V end was cut by 0 bases, the J end by 4 bases, with 18 bases between. The CDR3, as DNA: TGCGCCAGCAGCTTGGGACGTCGACAGTTACACGCAGATACGCAGTATTTT. Translation: CASSLGRRQLHADTQYF.